This TCR beta chain is from a study of T cell repertoires in cytomegalovirus infection. TCRdb reprocessed the reads via MiXCR and lists one record per CDR3 protein. The sample shows about 570,000 distinct CDR3 sequences, over 35% of them seen only once. Study outcomes and limitations: Clonotypes of TCR beta that were HLA-C-restricted and CMV-specific dominated the ex vivo response.

This clonotype was observed a few times. What it recognizes is unknown. Germline V gives CDR1 MGHRA, CDR2 YSYEKL. The length of the CDR3 is 18 residues. The V end was cut by 2 bases, the J end by 5 bases, with 25 bases between. The rearrangement links TRBV4-1 to TRBJ2-7, with D perhaps TRBD2 (7 bases). This clonotype originated in a human donor in good health (CMV status not recorded). Some clones in this sample may be carry-over from other donors' samples. Material: cultured PBMCs, obtained from culture after CMV antigen stimulation. Here the CDR3 DNA reads TGCGCCAGCAGCCAATCCCCCTTGGGGGCGGGAGTGATGGACGAGCAGTACTTC. It specifies CASSQSPLGAGVMDEQYF.